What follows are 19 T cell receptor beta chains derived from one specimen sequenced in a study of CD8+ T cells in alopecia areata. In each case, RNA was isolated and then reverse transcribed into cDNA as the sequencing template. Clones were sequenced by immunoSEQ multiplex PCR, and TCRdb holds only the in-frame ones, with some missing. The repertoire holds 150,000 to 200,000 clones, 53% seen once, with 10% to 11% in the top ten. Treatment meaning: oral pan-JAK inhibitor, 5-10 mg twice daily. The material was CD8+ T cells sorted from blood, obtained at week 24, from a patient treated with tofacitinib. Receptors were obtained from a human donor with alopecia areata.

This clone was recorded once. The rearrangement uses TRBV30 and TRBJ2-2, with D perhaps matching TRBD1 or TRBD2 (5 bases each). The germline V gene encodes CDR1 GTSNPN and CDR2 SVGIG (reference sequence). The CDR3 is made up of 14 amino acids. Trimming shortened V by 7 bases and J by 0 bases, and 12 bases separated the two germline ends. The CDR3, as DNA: TGTGCCTTTCCGGGACGGTCGAACACCGGGGAGCTGTTTTTT. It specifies CAFPGRSNTGELFF.

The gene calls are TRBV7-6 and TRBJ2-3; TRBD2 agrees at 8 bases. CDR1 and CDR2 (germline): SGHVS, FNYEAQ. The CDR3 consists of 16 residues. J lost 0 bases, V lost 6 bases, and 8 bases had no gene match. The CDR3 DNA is TGTGCCAGCAGTCCGGGGGGGGCGACTAGCACAGATACGCAGTATTTT. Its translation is CASSPGGATSTDTQYF.

CDR3 nucleotide sequence: TGCGCCAGCAGCCAAGATAGTGCGGGCGCAAACTATGGCTACACCTTC. Amino acids: CASSQDSAGANYGYTF. The gene calls are TRBV4-3 and TRBJ1-2; D unclear. V was pared by 0 bases and J by 2 bases, with 13 bases between. The CDR3 totals 16 residues. Germline CDR1 reads LGHNA; CDR2 reads YSLEER.

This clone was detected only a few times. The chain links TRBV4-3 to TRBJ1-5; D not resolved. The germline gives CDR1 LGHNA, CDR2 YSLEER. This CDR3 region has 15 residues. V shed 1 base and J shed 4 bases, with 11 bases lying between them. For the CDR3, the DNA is TGCGCCAGCAGCCAAGCCCGGACGGGGAATCAGCCCCAGCATTTT. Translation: CASSQARTGNQPQHF.

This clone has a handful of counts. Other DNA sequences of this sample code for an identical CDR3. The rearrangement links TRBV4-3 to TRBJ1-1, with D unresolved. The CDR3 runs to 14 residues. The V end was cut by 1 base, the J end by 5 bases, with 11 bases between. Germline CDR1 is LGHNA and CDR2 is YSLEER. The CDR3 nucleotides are TGCGCCAGCAGCCAAGTGGAAGGCGGGACTGAAGCTTTCTTT. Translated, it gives CASSQVEGGTEAFF.

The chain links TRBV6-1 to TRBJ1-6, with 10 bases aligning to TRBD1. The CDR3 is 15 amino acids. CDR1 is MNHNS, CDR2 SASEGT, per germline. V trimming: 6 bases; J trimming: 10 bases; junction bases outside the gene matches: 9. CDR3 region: CASSDRGLWQSPLHF. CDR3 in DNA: TGTGCCAGCAGCGACAGGGGGCTTTGGCAATCACCCCTCCACTTT.

DNA for the CDR3: TGTGCCTGGATATTTGCAGGGGCCGGGAACACTGAAGCTTTCTTT. It encodes CAWIFAGAGNTEAFF. The rearrangement links TRBV30 to TRBJ1-1; perhaps TRBD1 as D (6 bases). The CDR3 consists of 15 residues. The germline V and J ends were trimmed by 4 bases and 1 base, with 16 bases remaining between them. From germline, CDR1 is GTSNPN and CDR2 SVGIG (reference sequence).

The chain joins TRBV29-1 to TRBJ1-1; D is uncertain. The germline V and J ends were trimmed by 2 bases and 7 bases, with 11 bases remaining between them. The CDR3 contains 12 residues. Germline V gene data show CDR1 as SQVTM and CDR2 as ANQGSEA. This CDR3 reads CSVELGGREAFF. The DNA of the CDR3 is TGCAGCGTTGAATTAGGAGGGCGTGAAGCTTTCTTT.

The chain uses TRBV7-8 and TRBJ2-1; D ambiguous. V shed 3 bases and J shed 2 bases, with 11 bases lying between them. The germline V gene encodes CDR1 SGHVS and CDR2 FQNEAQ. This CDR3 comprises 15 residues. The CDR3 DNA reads TGTGCCAGCAGCTTTGGCACGAAAACCTACAATGAGCAGTTCTTC. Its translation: CASSFGTKTYNEQFF.

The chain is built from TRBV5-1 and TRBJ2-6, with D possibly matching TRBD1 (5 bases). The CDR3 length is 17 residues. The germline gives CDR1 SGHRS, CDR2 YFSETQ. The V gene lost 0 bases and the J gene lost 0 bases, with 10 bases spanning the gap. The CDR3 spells CASSLDRSNSGANVLTF. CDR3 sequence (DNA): TGCGCCAGCAGCTTGGACAGGTCCAACTCTGGGGCCAACGTCCTGACTTTC.

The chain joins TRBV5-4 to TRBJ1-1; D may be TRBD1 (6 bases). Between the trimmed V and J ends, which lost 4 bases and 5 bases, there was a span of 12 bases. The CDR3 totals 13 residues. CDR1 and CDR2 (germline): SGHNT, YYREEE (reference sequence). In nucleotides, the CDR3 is TGTGCCAGCAGCCCAAGAGGGGGTACTGAAGCTTTCTTT. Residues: CASSPRGGTEAFF.

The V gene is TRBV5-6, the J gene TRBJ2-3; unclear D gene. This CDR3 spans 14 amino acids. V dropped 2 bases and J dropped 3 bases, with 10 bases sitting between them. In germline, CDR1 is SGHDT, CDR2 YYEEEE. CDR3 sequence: CASSFGVRTDTQYF. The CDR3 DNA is TGTGCCAGCAGCTTTGGAGTGCGGACAGATACGCAGTATTTT.

In DNA form, the CDR3 reads TGCGCCAGCAGCACGGGACGGACGAACACTGAAGCTTTCTTT. It yields the protein CASSTGRTNTEAFF. This chain joins TRBV4-1 and TRBJ1-1; TRBD1 might be the D (5 bases). The length of the CDR3 is 14 residues. The germline gives CDR1 MGHRA, CDR2 YSYEKL. Between the trimmed V and J ends, which lost 5 bases and 1 base, there was a span of 11 bases.

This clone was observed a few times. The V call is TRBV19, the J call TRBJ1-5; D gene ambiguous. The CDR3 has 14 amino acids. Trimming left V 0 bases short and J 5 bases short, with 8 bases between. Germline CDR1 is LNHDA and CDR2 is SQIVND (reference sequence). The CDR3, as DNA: TGTGCCAGTAGTATAGACGGCGGCTATCAGCCCCAGCATTTT. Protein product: CASSIDGGYQPQHF.

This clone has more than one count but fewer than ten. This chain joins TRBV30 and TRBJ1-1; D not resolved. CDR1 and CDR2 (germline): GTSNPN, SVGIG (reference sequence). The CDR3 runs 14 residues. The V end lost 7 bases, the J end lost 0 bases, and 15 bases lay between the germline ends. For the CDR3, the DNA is TGTGCCTCTCTTCTTAGAGACATGAACACTGAAGCTTTCTTT. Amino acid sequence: CASLLRDMNTEAFF.

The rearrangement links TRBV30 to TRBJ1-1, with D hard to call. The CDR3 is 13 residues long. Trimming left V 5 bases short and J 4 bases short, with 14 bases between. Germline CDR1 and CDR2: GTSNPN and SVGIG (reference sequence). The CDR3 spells CAWGVGRSTEAFF. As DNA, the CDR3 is TGTGCCTGGGGGGTAGGCAGAAGCACTGAAGCTTTCTTT.

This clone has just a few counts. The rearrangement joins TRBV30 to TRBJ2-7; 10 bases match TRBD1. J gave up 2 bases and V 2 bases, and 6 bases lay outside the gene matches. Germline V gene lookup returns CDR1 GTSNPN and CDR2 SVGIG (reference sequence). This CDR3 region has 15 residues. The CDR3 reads CAWSTGTGVTYEQYF. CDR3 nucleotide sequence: TGTGCCTGGAGTACCGGGACAGGGGTCACCTACGAGCAGTACTTC.

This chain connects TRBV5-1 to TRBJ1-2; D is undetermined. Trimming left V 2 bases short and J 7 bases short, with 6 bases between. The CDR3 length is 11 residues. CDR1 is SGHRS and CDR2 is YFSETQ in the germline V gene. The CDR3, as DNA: TGCGCCAGCAGCTTTCGCGGTGGCTACACCTTC. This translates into CASSFRGGYTF.

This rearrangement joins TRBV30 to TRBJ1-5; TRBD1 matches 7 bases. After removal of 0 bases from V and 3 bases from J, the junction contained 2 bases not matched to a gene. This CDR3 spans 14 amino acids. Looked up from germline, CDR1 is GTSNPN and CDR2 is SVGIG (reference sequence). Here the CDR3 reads CAWSVGQFNQPQHF. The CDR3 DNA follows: TGTGCCTGGAGTGTGGGACAGTTCAATCAGCCCCAGCATTTT.